The next 5 T cell receptor beta chains were all read from a single sample in a study of cytomegalovirus exposure and HLA in healthy donors. Vbeta (60) and Jbeta (13) primers were used in the PCR. Clones were read by immunoSEQ multiplex PCR, and TCRdb kept only the in-frame ones, dropping some. The table has about 200,000 clones, just over 75% seen once. The sequencing input was PBMCs. These TCRs come from a man between 25 and 39 years old in good health and CMV-seronegative.

In its sample, this clone was seen a few times. The gene calls are TRBV7-2 and TRBJ2-7, with a weak D call TRBD2 (6 bases). Germline V gene sequence: CDR1 SGHTA, CDR2 FQGNSA. The CDR3 has 14 residues. Trimming shortened V by 5 bases and J by 1 base, and 12 bases separated the two germline ends. The CDR3 DNA is TGTGCCAGCAGCGTGACTAGTATTTCCTACGAGCAGTACTTC. Its protein product is CASSVTSISYEQYF.

This clone was observed a handful of times. The rearrangement uses TRBV6-5 and TRBJ2-4, with D hard to call. The V and J ends lost 5 bases and 8 bases respectively, with 13 bases between them. The CDR3 extends over 13 amino acids. CDR1 and CDR2 from the germline V gene are MNHEY and SVGAGI. The CDR3 region is CASSEYRIHIQYF. As DNA, the CDR3 is TGTGCCAGCAGTGAATATAGAATTCACATTCAGTACTTC.

The rearrangement links TRBV5-8 to TRBJ2-5; D is unresolved. Looked up from germline, CDR1 is SGHTS and CDR2 is YDEGEE. V dropped 0 bases and J dropped 1 base, with 7 bases sitting between them. The CDR3 length is 14 residues. The CDR3 loop is CASSLGRAQETQYF. In nucleotides, the CDR3 is TGTGCCAGCAGCTTGGGCCGCGCCCAAGAGACCCAGTACTTC.

This chain joins TRBV7-2 and TRBJ2-2; D call uncertain. Trimming took 5 bases from V and 1 from J, leaving 8 bases between them. CDR3 size: 14 residues. The germline CDR1 and CDR2 sequences are SGHTA and FQGNSA. Here the CDR3 DNA reads TGTGCCAGCAGCCGAGGCTGGAACACCGGGGAGCTGTTTTTT. It yields the protein CASSRGWNTGELFF. Full variable domain (missing parts from reference TRBV7-2 and TRBJ2-2): GAGVSQSPSNKVTEKGKDVELRCDPISGHTALYWYRQSLGQGLEFLIYFQGNSAPDKSGLPSDRFSAERTGGSVSTLTIQRTQQEDSAVYLCASSRGWNTGELFFGEGSRLTVL.

The CDR3 reads CASWDRGYEQYF. CDR3 bases: TGTGCCAGTTGGGACAGAGGATACGAGCAGTACTTC. This sequence joins TRBV6-1 and TRBJ2-7, with 7 positions matching TRBD1. The germline V gene has CDR1 MNHNS and CDR2 SASEGT. CDR3 length: 12 amino acids. With V trimmed by 9 bases and J by 4 bases, 6 bases remained unmatched.